These 15 T cell receptor beta chains share one sample of origin, sequenced in a study of T cell responses to AZD1222 COVID-19 vaccine. Sequencing used immunoSEQ multiplex PCR; TCRdb keeps in-frame clones, though not all of them. The table lists 100,000 to 150,000 clones, over 75% of them singletons. The sample was peripheral blood, taken on day 0 of AZD1222 vaccination. The source of these receptors is an adult in good health.

The gene calls are TRBV20-1 and TRBJ2-5; no clear D. Germline CDR1 and CDR2: DFQATT and SNEGSKA (reference sequence). This CDR3 is built from 13 residues. Between the trimmed V and J ends, which lost 4 bases and 3 bases, there was a span of 12 bases. This chain's CDR3 is CSAIDGLEETQYF. CDR3 bases: TGCAGTGCTATTGATGGGCTGGAAGAGACCCAGTACTTC.

This clone was observed a single time. The chain carries TRBV2 and TRBJ1-4; D not resolved. This CDR3 contains 15 residues. The V gene's germline CDR1 is SNHLY and CDR2 FYNNEI. V lost 2 bases and J lost 4, with 11 bases in between. This CDR3 reads CASSENQAYNEKLFF. The CDR3, as DNA: TGTGCCAGCAGTGAAAACCAGGCTTATAATGAAAAACTGTTTTTT.

The chain couples TRBV7-2 to TRBJ1-6, with a possible D match to TRBD1 (5 bases). The germline V gene encodes CDR1 SGHTA and CDR2 FQGNSA. The CDR3 extends over 16 amino acids. V lost 1 base, J lost 9 bases, and 16 bases lay in between. The CDR3: CASSLVGAGVGSPLHF. In nucleotides, the CDR3 is TGTGCCAGCAGCTTAGTAGGGGCTGGGGTTGGTTCACCCCTCCACTTT.

This chain uses TRBV7-9 with TRBJ1-3; D is uncertain. Germline CDR1 reads SEHNR; CDR2 reads FQNEAQ (reference sequence). The CDR3 covers 12 residues. Trimming removed 1 base from V and 4 bases from J, with 2 bases in between. CDR3 region: CASSLVGNTIYF. CDR3 in DNA: TGTGCCAGCAGCTTAGTGGGAAACACCATATATTTT.

This clone was detected only a few times. The V and J genes are TRBV3-1 (or the pseudogene TRBV3-2) and TRBJ2-7, with D possibly being TRBD2 (6 bases). Germline values: CDR1 LGHDT, CDR2 YNNKEL (reference sequence). Trimming pared 4 bases from V and 6 bases from J, leaving 19 bases between. This CDR3 region has 15 residues. The CDR3 protein is CASSRCGDSQCEQYF. For the CDR3, the DNA is TGTGCCAGCAGCCGATGCGGGGATAGCCAGTGCGAGCAGTACTTC.

This chain connects TRBV9 to TRBJ2-3; D remains ambiguous. The CDR3 spans 16 residues. Trimming stripped 4 bases from V and 2 bases from J, with 17 bases between. CDR1 is SGDLS, CDR2 YYNGEE, per germline. CDR3 region: CASSSRSQITTDTQYF. The CDR3 DNA reads as TGTGCCAGCAGCTCGCGAAGTCAGATCACCACAGATACGCAGTATTTT. The full variable domain, rest sourced from reference TRBV9 and TRBJ2-3, is DSGVTQTPKHLITATGQRVTLRCSPRSGDLSVYWYQQSLDQGLQFLIQYYNGEERAKGNILERFSAQQFPDLHSELNLSSLELGDSALYFCASSSRSQITTDTQYFGPGTRLTVL.

The chain couples TRBV2 to TRBJ1-5; 9 nucleotides line up with TRBD1. In germline, CDR1 is SNHLY, CDR2 FYNNEI. The CDR3 length is 17 residues. Germline trimming cut 1 base from V and 0 bases from J; bases unmatched to any gene: 4. This CDR3 reads CASSEGDRAYSNQPQHF. The DNA for the CDR3 is TGTGCCAGCAGTGAAGGGGACAGGGCCTATAGCAATCAGCCCCAGCATTTT. Full variable domain (missing parts from reference TRBV2 and TRBJ1-5): EPEVTQTPSHQVTQMGQEVILRCVPISNHLYFYWYRQILGQKVEFLVSFYNNEISEKSEIFDDQFSVERPDGSNFTLKIRSTKLEDSAMYFCASSEGDRAYSNQPQHFGDGTRLSIL.

This chain joins TRBV5-1 and TRBJ2-7; D might be TRBD1 or TRBD2, each matching 5 bases. CDR1 and CDR2 (germline): SGHRS, YFSETQ. This CDR3 region has 13 residues. Trimming removed 4 bases from V and 2 bases from J, with 10 bases in between. The CDR3 DNA follows: TGCGCCAGCAGCCGGGGCGGAACCTACGAGCAGTACTTC. This codes for CASSRGGTYEQYF. Full variable domain (rest looked up from reference TRBV5-1 and TRBJ2-7): KAGVTQTPRYLIKTRGQQVTLSCSPISGHRSVSWYQQTPGQGLQFLFEYFSETQRNKGNFPGRFSGRQFSNSRSEMNVSTLELGDSALYLCASSRGGTYEQYFGPGTRLTVT.

This clone was seen a single time. V gene TRBV7-2 combines with J gene TRBJ2-7; no firm D call. Germline CDR1 reads SGHTA; CDR2 reads FQGNSA. The length of the CDR3 is 12 residues. Trimming pared 5 bases from V and 7 bases from J, leaving 12 bases between. The CDR3 sequence is CASSLPFREQYF. The CDR3 DNA reads TGTGCCAGCAGCCTACCCTTTCGGGAGCAGTACTTC.

This sequence joins TRBV2 and TRBJ2-7; 13 nucleotides match TRBD2. V gave up 4 bases and J gave up 1 base; unmatched junction bases: 10. The CDR3 sequence is 18 residues long. Germline V gives CDR1 SNHLY, CDR2 FYNNEI. CDR3 coding DNA: TGTGCCAGCAGTGTCCCGGGACTAGCGGGACCGAATTCCTACGAGCAGTACTTC. Residues: CASSVPGLAGPNSYEQYF. The full variable domain, its missing parts supplied by reference TRBV2 and TRBJ2-7, is EPEVTQTPSHQVTQMGQEVILRCVPISNHLYFYWYRQILGQKVEFLVSFYNNEISEKSEIFDDQFSVERPDGSNFTLKIRSTKLEDSAMYFCASSVPGLAGPNSYEQYFGPGTRLTVT.

The chain carries TRBV28 and TRBJ1-1, with D uncertain. V lost 6 bases and J 1 base, leaving 9 bases between the germline ends. Germline CDR1 MDHEN, CDR2 SYDVKM. The CDR3 is 13 residues long. CDR3 bases: TGTGCCAGCAGCAACATAAGGAACACTGAAGCTTTCTTT. Encoded protein: CASSNIRNTEAFF. The full variable domain, in which reference TRBV28 and TRBJ1-1 provide the parts outside the CDR3, is DVKVTQSSRYLVKRTGEKVFLECVQDMDHENMFWYRQDPGLGLRLIYFSYDVKMKEKGDIPEGYSVSREKKERFSLILESASTNQTSMYLCASSNIRNTEAFFGQGTRLTVV.

The CDR3 here is CASSLEGIEFF. In nucleotides, the CDR3 is TGTGCCAGCAGCTTGGAAGGGATAGAGTTCTTC. The gene calls are TRBV5-6 and TRBJ2-1; D is unclear. Germline V CDR1 and CDR2: SGHDT, YYEEEE. With 0 bases removed from V and 14 bases from J, the gap between germline ends came to 9 bases. This CDR3 is 11 amino acids long.

The chain uses TRBV19 and TRBJ1-3; 7 bases agree with TRBD1. Germline V gene data show CDR1 as LNHDA and CDR2 as SQIVND (reference sequence). The CDR3 is 14 residues long. V shed 10 bases and J 3 bases; nucleotides not matched to a gene: 9. CDR3 coding DNA: TGTGCCACCATCTCAGGGGGTTTTGGAAACACCATATATTTT. Its translation: CATISGGFGNTIYF.

V and J are TRBV6-4 and TRBJ1-1; TRBD1 is a possible D gene (6 bases). The CDR3 runs 14 residues. V was clipped by 5 bases and J by 7 bases, with 17 bases between them. In germline, CDR1 is MRHNA, CDR2 SNTAGT. CDR3 protein: CASSPFRGAIEAFF. The CDR3 DNA follows: TGTGCCAGCAGTCCTTTTAGGGGGGCAATTGAAGCTTTCTTT.

This sequence joins TRBV18 and TRBJ1-5, with D uncertain. Germline V gene lookup returns CDR1 KGHSH and CDR2 LQKENI. The V and J ends lost 3 bases and 2 bases respectively, with 17 bases between them. This CDR3 has 17 residues. CDR3 region: CASSPPVGLEGNQPQHF. Written as DNA, the CDR3 is TGTGCCAGCTCACCTCCCGTGGGTTTAGAGGGCAATCAGCCCCAGCATTTT. The full variable domain, rest sourced from reference TRBV18 and TRBJ1-5, is NAGVMQNPRHLVRRRGQEARLRCSPMKGHSHVYWYRQLPEEGLKFMVYLQKENIIDESGMPKERFSAEFPKEGPSILRIQQVVRGDSAAYFCASSPPVGLEGNQPQHFGDGTRLSIL.